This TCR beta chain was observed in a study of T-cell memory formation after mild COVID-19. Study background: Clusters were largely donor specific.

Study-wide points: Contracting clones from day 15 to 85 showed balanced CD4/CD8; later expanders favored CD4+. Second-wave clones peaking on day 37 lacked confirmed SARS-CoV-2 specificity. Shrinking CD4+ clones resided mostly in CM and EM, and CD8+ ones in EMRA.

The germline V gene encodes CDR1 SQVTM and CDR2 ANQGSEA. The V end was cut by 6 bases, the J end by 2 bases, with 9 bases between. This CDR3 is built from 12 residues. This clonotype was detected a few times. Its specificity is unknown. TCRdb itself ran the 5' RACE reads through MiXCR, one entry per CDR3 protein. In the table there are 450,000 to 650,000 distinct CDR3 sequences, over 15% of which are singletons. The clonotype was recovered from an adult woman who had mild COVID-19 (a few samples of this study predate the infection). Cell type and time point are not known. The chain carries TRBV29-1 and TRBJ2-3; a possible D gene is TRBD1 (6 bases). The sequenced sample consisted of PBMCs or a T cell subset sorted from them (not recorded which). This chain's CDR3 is CSVDSLTDTQYF. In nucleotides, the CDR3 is TGCAGCGTGGACAGCCTCACAGATACGCAGTATTTT.